The entry below gives a single T cell receptor (beta chain) sequence along with its context. Its binding antigen is unknown. Within one base of it there is no much larger clone, and no base qualities were kept. This sample was included in a study of blood T cell repertoires in COVID-19 (dated by TCRdb to the early 2020s). Regarding the research as a whole: The collaborator samples originated in the United States, Italy and Spain and spanned the acute and convalescent phases of COVID-19. The prospective study material was composed of cDNA or gDNA derived from T cells, B-cell-depleted T cells, or PBMCs. Subjects who had been exposed to COVID-19, were actively infected with it, or had recovered from it provided the deeply sampled blood TCRbeta repertoires that made up the dataset. A freely available public database, intended as a resource for researchers studying the immune response to SARS-CoV-2, is where the repertoires were released. Samples came from the ongoing ImmuneRACE study (first 160 participants) plus 1,254 subjects from 6 global collaborators. Sample metadata almost always included a de-identified subject ID, COVID-19 status, age in years and sex. Where available, HLA class I and class II types were taken from metadata supplied by the sample provider and were not determined by assay-based typing. Beyond this particular receptor, the publication reports: The quantity of clinical and demographic metadata differed by source and by participant and was supplied without curation.

The immunoSEQ Assay, a bias-controlled multiplex PCR, was used to amplify TCRbeta CDR3 regions from genomic DNA. The study's own analysis went as follows. Within the assay, amplification of reference gene primers was used to estimate how many nucleated cells each sample contained. To quantify the absolute abundance of each unique TCRbeta CDR3 rearrangement, sequence reads were collapsed and filtered. For each sample, productive Simpson clonality was calculated as the square root of Simpson's diversity index across productive rearrangements. Here the immuneACCESS table is served through TCRdb, limited to in-frame sequences with V and J called. Missing clones are a known gap in these copies; in checked studies unresolved V genes cover under half, and the rest lacks a known reason. The V and J calls and the clone size are those of that table, but D and trimming were determined from the DNA. This sample gives just under 80,000 clones in total; approximately 80% of them show up just once. The ten largest account for 4.5% to 5.5% of the sample.

Collaborating institutions collected whole blood in K2EDTA tubes following their own protocols. For TCRbeta analysis, collaborators shipped samples as frozen whole blood, isolated PBMCs, or DNA extracted from either of those sample types. The sample was peripheral blood. The TCR sequence derives from a woman in her sixties or seventies with acute or convalescent COVID-19.

For the CDR3, the sequence is CASSSTSQETQYF. The DNA is TGTGCCAGCAGCTCGACTAGCCAAGAGACCCAGTACTTC. Recombination connected TRBV9 to TRBJ2-5, with TRBD2 as a weak D call on 6 bases. Trimming costs V 4 bases and J 1 base, and their ends lie 8 bases apart. The germline V gene specifies SGDLS as CDR1 and YYNGEE as CDR2. Counted from cysteine to phenylalanine, this CDR3 has 13 amino acids. The kept DNA is CDR3 alone, 39 bases in frame from the first base.